The clone carrying this T cell receptor (beta chain) was counted only a few times. Its target is unknown. 13 Jbeta primers and 60 Vbeta primers were used for the PCR. Original data processing: Around 12 million of about 88 million unique TCR beta chains were shared, per a later count. Only in-frame clones appear in the TCRdb table, and some are missing; sequencing was by immunoSEQ multiplex PCR. The V and J calls and the clone size are those of that table, but D and trimming were determined from the DNA. The sample contains around 110,000 clones, around 10% of which appear only once. This sample stems from a study of cytomegalovirus exposure and HLA in healthy donors. Study background: Earlier findings included 100 million to 130 million unique TCR beta sequences obtained from 150 million to 200 million T cells. Regarding the study as a whole: Sequences of the TCR beta chain were said to predict the HLA-A and HLA-B alleles of most subjects accurately.

V lost 4 bases and J lost 0; bases outside the gene matches: 6. CDR1 is SGHNT, CDR2 YYREEE, per germline (reference sequence). This CDR3 has 15 residues. The TCR originated in a man aged 25-45 years in good health and CMV-seronegative. The sequenced sample was PBMCs. The chain links TRBV5-4 to TRBJ2-7, with 8 bases that match TRBD1. For the CDR3, the DNA is TGTGCCAGCAGCGTTGGGACAGGCACCTCCTACGAGCAGTACTTC. Protein sequence: CASSVGTGTSYEQYF.